These T cell receptor beta chains were read from a single sample in a study of read filtering for tumor transcriptome and immune sequencing. MiXCR, applied by TCRdb to the reads, yields one record per CDR3 protein. The sample holds more than 100,000 distinct CDR3 sequences, roughly 13% seen once. Source material: a population of CD138-negative cells sorted from bone marrow. Receptors originate from a donor at least 40 years old with multiple myeloma. Each CDR3 is given with its conserved first and last residue. Each record gives: CDR3 protein, CDR3 DNA, clone size, V gene, J gene, D gene. The D gene is left open where the match is weak. Clone sizes are given selectively: once, few, many, or a class where the clone is expanded.

CDR3: CATSRESGINQPQHF; DNA: TGTGCCACCAGCAGAGAATCGGGGATCAATCAGCCCCAGCATTTT; size: many; V: TRBV15; J: TRBJ1-5; D: NA
CDR3: CASSLWGKSNQPQHF; DNA: TGTGCCAGTAGTCTATGGGGGAAGAGCAATCAGCCCCAGCATTTT; size: many; V: TRBV19; J: TRBJ1-5; D: NA
CDR3: CASSLPRTGGDEQFF; DNA: TGTGCCAGCAGTTTACCGAGGACAGGGGGCGATGAGCAGTTCTTC; size: many; V: TRBV27; J: TRBJ2-1; D: TRBD1
CDR3: CSARGTSGRSLRETQYF; DNA: TGCAGTGCTAGAGGGACTAGCGGGAGAAGTCTTAGAGAGACCCAGTACTTC; size: NA; V: TRBV20-1; J: TRBJ2-5; D: TRBD2
CDR3: CPCSLPRADYGYTF; DNA: TGTCCCTGCAGCTTGCCTAGGGCGGACTATGGCTACACCTTC; size: NA; V: TRBV7-9; J: TRBJ1-2; D: NA
CDR3: CSATLGGGELFF; DNA: TGCAGTGCAACTCTAGGGGGCGGGGAGCTGTTTTTT; size: few; V: TRBV20-1; J: TRBJ2-2; D: NA
CDR3: CSARDGGTPYEQYF; DNA: TGCAGTGCTAGAGATGGCGGCACACCCTACGAGCAGTACTTC; size: NA; V: TRBV20-1; J: TRBJ2-7; D: NA
CDR3: CASSGRGTGATYNEQFF; DNA: TGCGCCAGCAGCGGGAGGGGCACAGGGGCGACCTACAATGAGCAGTTCTTC; size: few; V: TRBV5-1; J: TRBJ2-1; D: NA
CDR3: CATNGPRGFGGNTIYF; DNA: TGTGCCACCAACGGGCCAAGGGGATTTGGAGGAAACACCATATATTTT; size: few; V: TRBV12-3/TRBV12-4; J: TRBJ1-3; D: NA
CDR3: CASSYLGQGMETQYF; DNA: TGTGCCAGCAGTTACTTAGGGCAGGGCATGGAGACCCAGTACTTC; size: many; V: TRBV6-5; J: TRBJ2-5; D: NA
CDR3: CASSLWDNLKDEQFF; DNA: TGTGCCAGCAGCTTGTGGGACAATTTAAAGGATGAGCAGTTCTTC; size: many; V: TRBV5-6; J: TRBJ2-1; D: NA
CDR3: CASSQDWEADEQFF; DNA: TGCGCCAGCAGCCAAGACTGGGAAGCCGATGAGCAGTTCTTC; size: many; V: TRBV4-1; J: TRBJ2-1; D: NA
CDR3: CASSLEEGSPEQFF; DNA: TGTGCCAGCAGCTTAGAGGAGGGATCTCCTGAGCAGTTCTTC; size: many; V: TRBV7-6; J: TRBJ2-1; D: NA
CDR3: CAIKSRGPGDTQYF; DNA: TGTGCCATCAAGTCCCGGGGACCCGGGGATACGCAGTATTTT; size: many; V: TRBV10-3; J: TRBJ2-3; D: NA
CDR3: CASSPRRDNEQFF; DNA: TGTGCCAGCAGCCCCCGGAGGGACAATGAGCAGTTCTTC; size: many; V: TRBV7-2; J: TRBJ2-1; D: NA
CDR3: CSATVAGVGETQYF; DNA: TGCAGTGCTACCGTAGCGGGAGTCGGGGAGACCCAGTACTTC; size: many; V: TRBV20-1; J: TRBJ2-5; D: TRBD2
CDR3: CASSGTLGAGELFF; DNA: TGTGCCAGCTCAGGGACACTTGGTGCCGGGGAGCTGTTTTTT; size: many; V: TRBV18; J: TRBJ2-2; D: NA
CDR3: CASSSRGADTQYF; DNA: TGTGCCAGCAGTTCACGGGGTGCAGATACGCAGTATTTT; size: many; V: TRBV12-3/TRBV12-4; J: TRBJ2-3; D: NA
CDR3: CASSSGRARFGYTF; DNA: TGTGCCAGCAGTTCGGGCAGGGCGCGATTTGGCTACACCTTC; size: few; V: TRBV12-3/TRBV12-4; J: TRBJ1-2; D: NA
CDR3: CASGTRGGYGYTF; DNA: TGTGCCAGCGGAACGCGGGGGGGCTATGGCTACACCTTC; size: many; V: TRBV11-1; J: TRBJ1-2; D: NA
CDR3: CASSRGIAGGPNNEQFF; DNA: TGTGCCAGCAGCCGTGGTATAGCGGGAGGGCCAAACAATGAGCAGTTCTTC; size: many; V: TRBV7-9; J: TRBJ2-1; D: TRBD2
CDR3: CASSLDYTGELFF; DNA: TGTGCCAGCAGCTTAGATTACACCGGGGAGCTGTTTTTT; size: many; V: TRBV7-9; J: TRBJ2-2; D: NA
CDR3: CAWSIDSYNEQFF; DNA: TGTGCCTGGAGTATTGACAGCTACAATGAGCAGTTCTTC; size: many; V: TRBV30; J: TRBJ2-1; D: NA
CDR3: CASRTLHEQFF; DNA: TGTGCCAGCAGAACCCTCCATGAGCAGTTCTTC; size: many; V: TRBV6-5; J: TRBJ2-1; D: NA
CDR3: CASQGTGVYNEQFF; DNA: TGTGCCAGCCAAGGGACAGGGGTGTACAATGAGCAGTTCTTC; size: many; V: TRBV27; J: TRBJ2-1; D: TRBD1
CDR3: CSASEFGETQYF; DNA: TGCAGTGCTAGCGAGTTTGGAGAGACCCAGTACTTC; size: many; V: TRBV20-1; J: TRBJ2-5; D: NA
CDR3: CSVGLAAGNEQYF; DNA: TGCAGCGTGGGACTAGCGGCAGGTAACGAGCAGTACTTC; size: many; V: TRBV29-1; J: TRBJ2-7; D: TRBD2
CDR3: CASSFTSSTIYF; DNA: TGTGCCAGCAGCTTCACTTCGAGCACCATATATTTT; size: many; V: TRBV7-9; J: TRBJ1-3; D: NA
CDR3: CASSFGTSGRQFF; DNA: TGTGCCAGCAGCTTCGGTACTAGCGGTCGCCAGTTCTTC; size: many; V: TRBV7-3; J: TRBJ2-1; D: TRBD2
CDR3: CSVALRVPTNTGELFF; DNA: TGCAGCGTGGCCCTACGGGTCCCGACGAACACCGGGGAGCTGTTTTTT; size: many; V: TRBV29-1; J: TRBJ2-2; D: NA